This is a list of T cell receptor beta chains from one sample in a study of cytotoxic CD8 clonotypes in ibrutinib-treated CLL. The table came from immunoSEQ multiplex PCR; TCRdb's copy has only in-frame clones and leaves some out. The profile shows about 130,000 clones, 79% of them singletons. Sample: PBMCs, taken after 12 months of ibrutinib treatment. The receptors come from a human donor with chronic lymphocytic leukemia. Both conserved end residues are part of each CDR3. The order of the fields is V gene, CDR3 protein.

>TRBV19
CASSNPSGGSYEQYF
>TRBV2
CASSVRGAGELFF
>TRBV11-3
CASSLGGGPNTEAFF
>TRBV25-1
CASRPGLYQETQYF
>TRBV7-9
CASRAIGQENYGYTF
>TRBV6-1
CASSEEGLRGWNEQYF
>TRBV7-6
CASSPRVSGSRSYNEQFF
>TRBV9
CASSPGGSHQPQHF
>TRBV18
CASAKGGTSYEQYF
>TRBV5-6
CASSLLGVGTGELFF
>TRBV5-4
CASSRDSFYEQYF
>TRBV6-9
CASSYSERSQYF
>TRBV11-2
CASSQRLSGNTIYF
>TRBV23-1
CASSQSVSRTYEQYF
>TRBV27
CASSLTSSSYNEQFF
>TRBV27
CASRLYSIMHTGELFF